This T cell receptor beta chain originates from a study of control samples from healthy donors and cancer patients. The ends were cut back, 5 bases at V and 1 base at J, with 6 bases in the middle. The CDR3 is made up of 13 amino acids. Assay: immunoSEQ multiplex PCR; the TCRdb copy retains only in-frame clones and omits some. Of tens of thousands of clones listed, roughly 90% were seen once; the top ten hold around 3.8%. This chain links TRBV12-3 or TRBV12-4 with TRBJ1-5; D perhaps matches TRBD1 (5 bases). The clonotype originates from a woman in her 50s in good health. The sample taken for sequencing was blood. The CDR3 sequence: CASSRDSNQPQHF. The CDR3 coding sequence is TGTGCCAGCAGTCGGGACAGCAATCAGCCCCAGCATTTT.